This T cell receptor beta chain was observed in a study of radiotherapy plus CTLA-4 blockade in lung cancer. The wider study: Among patients, more than 15% showed objective responses, and 31% had disease control. Study-wide results and caveats: In blood, TCR clones derived from the tumor expanded after radiotherapy plus ipilimumab. Reportedly, early blood T cell clone dynamics best predicted response, with interferon-beta.

Patients had chemo-refractory metastatic non-small-cell lung cancer and received focal radiation plus CTLA-4 blockade that used ipilimumab. Of note for this clone: Its antigen is currently unknown.

Only in-frame clones appear in the TCRdb table, and some are missing; sequencing was by immunoSEQ multiplex PCR. The data show 90,000 to 100,000 clones, roughly 85% seen once. The starting material was peripheral blood, obtained from a patient treated with radiotherapy plus ipilimumab. The source of this sequence is a human donor with non-small cell lung cancer that progressed on radiotherapy plus ipilimumab.

The CDR3 sequence is CASRQDSNQPQHF. The CDR3 nucleotides are TGTGCCAGCAGGCAAGATAGCAATCAGCCCCAGCATTTT. This chain uses TRBV6-1 with TRBJ1-5; no clear D. The CDR3 covers 13 residues. The germline CDR1 and CDR2 sequences are MNHNS and SASEGT. V dropped 6 bases and J dropped 0 bases, with 6 bases sitting between them.